Here is one TCR beta chain with its context. This entry comes from a study of cytomegalovirus exposure and HLA in healthy donors. Researchers ran the PCR with 60 Vbeta and 13 Jbeta primers. Libraries were prepared by immunoSEQ multiplex PCR; TCRdb keeps only in-frame clonotypes and omits some of them. The sample lists 75,000 to 100,000 clones; about 74% were seen once. From germline, CDR1 is MDHEN and CDR2 SYDVKM. The V gene end was trimmed by 4 bases and the J gene end by 4 bases; junction bases not matched to a gene: 1. The CDR3 contains 14 residues. This receptor was obtained from a male donor in good health and CMV-seronegative. V gene TRBV28 combines with J gene TRBJ1-4; 9 bases match TRBD1. Sequences were obtained from PBMCs. As DNA, the CDR3 is TGTGCCAGCAGTTGGGACAGGGTTAATGAAAAACTGTTTTTT. Amino acid sequence: CASSWDRVNEKLFF.